The 21 T cell receptor beta chains listed next were all sequenced from one sample in a study of CD8+ T cells in alopecia areata. Treatment reported: oral pan-JAK inhibitor, 5-10 mg twice daily. Once RNA had been extracted, it was reverse transcribed into cDNA to act as the sequencing template. The data were produced by immunoSEQ multiplex PCR, yet TCRdb's version contains in-frame clones alone and is incomplete. The data hold 150,000 to 200,000 clones, with 60% observed a single time. The starting material was CD4+ T cells sorted from blood, obtained at week 24, from a patient treated with tofacitinib. Source of these receptors: a human donor with alopecia areata.

This clone has only one observation. The genes are TRBV25-1 and TRBJ1-2; D is unresolved. The V gene lost 4 bases and the J gene lost 4 bases, with 10 bases spanning the gap. CDR1 and CDR2 from the germline V gene are MGHDK and SYGVNS. The CDR3 length is 13 residues. The CDR3 coding sequence is TGTGCCAGCAGTGGGATCCAAACCTATGGCTACACCTTC. Translating gives CASSGIQTYGYTF.

The chain links TRBV9 to TRBJ2-7; perhaps TRBD1 as D (5 bases). Trimming removed 0 bases from V and 3 bases from J, with 16 bases in between. Per germline, CDR1 SGDLS and CDR2 YYNGEE. CDR3 length: 16 residues. DNA for the CDR3: TGTGCCAGCAGCGTAGGGACACCGGCTCTTTTCTACGAGCAGTACTTC. Translation gives CASSVGTPALFYEQYF.

The chain uses TRBV5-1 and TRBJ1-6, with D uncertain. The V gene lost 2 bases and the J gene lost 5 bases, with 11 bases spanning the gap. Germline loops: CDR1 SGHRS, CDR2 YFSETQ. The CDR3 loop spans 15 amino acids. The CDR3 DNA sequence: TGCGCCAGCAGCTTAGCGGATACCAATAATTCACCCCTCCACTTT. It is translated as CASSLADTNNSPLHF. The variable domain in full, completed from reference TRBV5-1 and TRBJ1-6, reads KAGVTQTPRYLIKTRGQQVTLSCSPISGHRSVSWYQQTPGQGLQFLFEYFSETQRNKGNFPGRFSGRQFSNSRSEMNVSTLELGDSALYLCASSLADTNNSPLHFGNGTRLTVT.

The J gene is TRBJ1-5, the V gene TRBV29-1; D is unclear. The V and J ends lost 5 bases and 0 bases respectively, with 5 bases between them. Germline assignment: CDR1 SQVTM and CDR2 ANQGSEA. The CDR3 has 12 residues. CDR3 in amino acids: CSVTASNQPQHF. CDR3 in DNA: TGCAGCGTTACAGCTAGCAATCAGCCCCAGCATTTT.

This clone was seen a few times. The chain recombines TRBV27 with TRBJ2-4; tentative D call: TRBD1 (6 bases). V was pared by 8 bases and J by 7 bases, with 15 bases between. The germline gives CDR1 MNHEY, CDR2 SMNVEV (reference sequence). The CDR3 length is 13 residues. Here the CDR3 reads CASRLIQGNIQYF. The DNA for the CDR3 is TGTGCCAGCCGTCTCATCCAGGGGAACATTCAGTACTTC.

V and J are TRBV4-3 and TRBJ2-6, with D unresolved. Trimming stripped 0 bases from V and 2 bases from J, with 8 bases between. The CDR3 runs 16 residues. Germline values: CDR1 LGHNA, CDR2 YSLEER. The CDR3 sequence is CASSQELEAGANVLTF. CDR3 DNA: TGCGCCAGCAGCCAAGAGCTGGAAGCTGGGGCCAACGTCCTGACTTTC.

This clone was seen more than once but under ten times. The chain employs TRBV29-1 and TRBJ1-2, with 12 positions matching TRBD1. J was trimmed by 8 bases and V by 4 bases; bases with no gene match: 2. This CDR3 is 12 amino acids long. Germline V gene data show CDR1 as SQVTM and CDR2 as ANQGSEA. The CDR3 loop reads CSVGDRGRGYTF. The CDR3 DNA reads TGCAGCGTTGGGGACAGGGGGCGAGGCTACACCTTC.

This chain connects TRBV2 to TRBJ2-1, with 8 bases that match TRBD2. The CDR3 runs to 13 residues. The ends lost 3 bases at V and 6 bases at J; junction bases unmatched: 1. The germline V gene has CDR1 SNHLY and CDR2 FYNNEI. CDR3 amino acids: CASSDLAGNEQFF. CDR3 sequence (DNA): TGTGCCAGCAGTGACCTAGCGGGCAATGAGCAGTTCTTC. Full variable domain (missing parts from reference TRBV2 and TRBJ2-1): EPEVTQTPSHQVTQMGQEVILRCVPISNHLYFYWYRQILGQKVEFLVSFYNNEISEKSEIFDDQFSVERPDGSNFTLKIRSTKLEDSAMYFCASSDLAGNEQFFGPGTRLTVL.

This clone was seen repeatedly, ten times or more. The chain employs TRBV4-2 and TRBJ1-1; unclear D gene. This CDR3 has 13 residues. Germline V gene sequence: CDR1 LGHNA, CDR2 YNFKEQ. The germline V and J ends were trimmed by 0 bases and 10 bases, with 12 bases remaining between them. CDR3 sequence reads: CASSQEGRGVAFF. Written as DNA, the CDR3 is TGTGCCAGCAGCCAAGAAGGTCGTGGGGTAGCTTTCTTT.

This clone was recorded once. The V gene is TRBV11-1, the J gene TRBJ2-7, with TRBD1 matching 10 bases. The V gene's germline CDR1 is SGHAT and CDR2 FQDESV (reference sequence). The V and J ends lost 5 bases and 7 bases, in that order; junction bases with no gene match: 8. This CDR3 has 14 residues. CDR3 nucleotides: TGTGCCAGCAGCCCCTGGACAGGGGGTCAAGAGCAGTACTTC. This codes for CASSPWTGGQEQYF.

This clone has at least ten counts. The genes are TRBV6-4 and TRBJ2-1, with 12 bases identical to TRBD2. The CDR3 runs 14 residues. V trimming: 3 bases; J trimming: 7 bases; junction bases outside the gene matches: 1. From germline, CDR1 is MRHNA and CDR2 SNTAGT. CDR3 nucleotide sequence: TGTGCCAGCAGTGAGGGGACTAGCGGGAATGAGCAGTTCTTC. Its protein is CASSEGTSGNEQFF.

The gene calls are TRBV30 and TRBJ1-5; D not resolved. Trimming cost V 1 base and J 0 bases, with 7 bases left between them. This CDR3 has 14 residues. Germline V gives CDR1 GTSNPN, CDR2 SVGIG (reference sequence). The chain's CDR3 is CAWSGGGSNQPQHF. In nucleotides, the CDR3 is TGTGCCTGGAGTGGTGGCGGTAGCAATCAGCCCCAGCATTTT.

The chain employs TRBV20-1 and TRBJ1-2; D is unresolved. This CDR3 has 11 residues. V lost 3 bases to trimming and J lost 4 bases, with 6 bases between them. CDR1 DFQATT and CDR2 SNEGSKA come from the germline V gene (reference sequence). The CDR3 DNA reads as TGCAGTGCTAGCGAGCTCTATGGCTACACCTTC. As protein: CSASELYGYTF.

This clone has a count of ten or more. The gene calls are TRBV7-2 and TRBJ1-1; D is undetermined. CDR1 and CDR2 (germline): SGHTA, FQGNSA. The CDR3 totals 15 residues. V shed 1 base and J shed 2 bases, with 11 bases lying between them. CDR3 coding DNA: TGTGCCAGCAGCTTAGTTCCCCAGGTCAACACTGAAGCTTTCTTT. Translated: CASSLVPQVNTEAFF.

The rearrangement uses TRBV11-2 and TRBJ2-7, with D possibly matching TRBD2 (5 bases). The CDR3 consists of 13 residues. V dropped 8 bases and J dropped 6 bases, with 17 bases sitting between them. CDR1 is SGHAT and CDR2 is FQNNGV in the germline V gene. Here the CDR3 reads CASLELAPGEQYF. The CDR3 nucleotides read TGTGCCAGCTTGGAGCTAGCCCCGGGCGAGCAGTACTTC.

This clone came up once. J is TRBJ1-1 and V is TRBV27; 9 bases map to TRBD1. Per the germline V gene, CDR1 is MNHEY and CDR2 is SMNVEV (reference sequence). This CDR3 contains 15 residues. Trimming cost V 6 bases and J 2 bases; bases outside gene matches: 7. The chain's CDR3 is CASRFRDRVNTEAFF. In nucleotides, the CDR3 is TGTGCCAGCAGATTCCGGGACAGGGTAAACACTGAAGCTTTCTTT.

The rearrangement joins TRBV5-1 to TRBJ2-7; tentatively, D is TRBD1 (5 bases). The CDR3 is 13 residues long. With 2 bases removed from V and 1 base from J, the gap between germline ends came to 7 bases. The germline CDR1 and CDR2 sequences are SGHRS and YFSETQ. The CDR3 nucleotides are TGCGCCAGCAGCTTAACAGGTTCCTACGAGCAGTACTTC. As protein: CASSLTGSYEQYF.

The gene calls are TRBV30 and TRBJ1-2; maybe TRBD1 (6 bases). The CDR3 is made up of 13 amino acids. The V end lost 2 bases, the J end lost 8 bases, and 15 bases lay between the germline ends. Germline CDR1 GTSNPN, CDR2 SVGIG (reference sequence). The CDR3 bases are TGTGCCTGGAGTTCTACAGGGTCGTGGGGCTACACCTTC. It translates to CAWSSTGSWGYTF. Looking up the rest from reference TRBV30 and TRBJ1-2 gives the full variable domain: SQTIHQWPATLVQPVGSPLSLECTVEGTSNPNLYWYRQAAGRGLQLLFYSVGIGQISSEVPQNLSASRPQDRQFILSSKKLLLSDSGFYLCAWSSTGSWGYTFGSGTRLTVV.

Comment on this clone: Other nucleotide sequences in the sample specify the same CDR3. This chain connects TRBV7-2 to TRBJ1-5; D is unclear. Trimming removed 1 base at V and 2 bases at J, with 6 bases between. CDR3 length: 14 amino acids. Germline loops: CDR1 SGHTA, CDR2 FQGNSA. CDR3 amino acids: CASSLGAGNQPQHF. The CDR3 DNA is TGTGCCAGCAGCTTAGGTGCGGGCAATCAGCCCCAGCATTTT.

This sequence joins TRBV7-2 and TRBJ1-4; D gene ambiguous. The germline gives CDR1 SGHTA, CDR2 FQGNSA. V was pared by 5 bases and J by 5 bases, with 9 bases between. This CDR3 is built from 13 residues. CDR3 residues: CASSPPLNEKLFF. The CDR3 DNA reads as TGTGCCAGCAGCCCCCCGTTGAATGAAAAACTGTTTTTT.

The chain is built from TRBV6-5 and TRBJ2-1; tentative D call: TRBD2 (6 bases). The CDR3 spans 16 residues. Trimming cost V 4 bases and J 7 bases, with 20 bases left between them. The germline V gene encodes CDR1 MNHEY and CDR2 SVGAGI. The CDR3 nucleotides read TGTGCCAGCAGTTCCTTGTCGGGCCTTGGGGGGAATGAGCAGTTCTTC. Translating it yields CASSSLSGLGGNEQFF.